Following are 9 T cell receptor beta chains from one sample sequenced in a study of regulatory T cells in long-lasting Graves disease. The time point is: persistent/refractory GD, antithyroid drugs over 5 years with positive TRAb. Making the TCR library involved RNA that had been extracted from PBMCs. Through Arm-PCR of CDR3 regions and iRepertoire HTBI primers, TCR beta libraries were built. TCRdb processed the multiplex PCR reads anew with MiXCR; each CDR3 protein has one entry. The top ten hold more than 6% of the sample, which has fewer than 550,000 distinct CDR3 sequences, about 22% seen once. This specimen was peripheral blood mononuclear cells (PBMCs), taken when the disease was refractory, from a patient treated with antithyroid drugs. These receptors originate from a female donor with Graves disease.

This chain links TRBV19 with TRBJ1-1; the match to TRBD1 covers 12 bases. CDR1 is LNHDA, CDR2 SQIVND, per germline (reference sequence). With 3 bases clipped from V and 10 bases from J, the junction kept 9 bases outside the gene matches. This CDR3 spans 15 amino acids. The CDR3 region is CASSIWGTGGERAFF. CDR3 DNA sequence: TGTGCCAGTAGTATCTGGGGGACAGGGGGCGAGCGAGCTTTCTTT.

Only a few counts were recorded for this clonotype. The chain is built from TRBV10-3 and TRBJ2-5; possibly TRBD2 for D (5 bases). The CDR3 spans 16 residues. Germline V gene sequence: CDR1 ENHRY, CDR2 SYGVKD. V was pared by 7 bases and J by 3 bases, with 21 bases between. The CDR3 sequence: CAIMGSQLPGEETQYF. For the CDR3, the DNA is TGTGCCATCATGGGGAGCCAACTCCCCGGGGAAGAGACCCAGTACTTC.

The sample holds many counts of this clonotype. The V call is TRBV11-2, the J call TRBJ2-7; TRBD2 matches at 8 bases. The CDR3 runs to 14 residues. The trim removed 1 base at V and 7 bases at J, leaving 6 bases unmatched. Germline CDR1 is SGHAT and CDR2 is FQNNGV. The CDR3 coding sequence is TGTGCCAGCAGCTTAGCGGGGGGGCGGGGTGAGCAGTACTTC. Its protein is CASSLAGGRGEQYF.

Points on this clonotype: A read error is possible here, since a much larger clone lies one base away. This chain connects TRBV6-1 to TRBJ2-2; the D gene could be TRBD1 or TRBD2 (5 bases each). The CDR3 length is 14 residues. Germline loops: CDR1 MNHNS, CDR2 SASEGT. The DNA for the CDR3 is TGTGCCAGCACCGGGACCAACCCGGTCGGGGAGCCGTTTTTT. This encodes CASTGTNPVGEPFF.

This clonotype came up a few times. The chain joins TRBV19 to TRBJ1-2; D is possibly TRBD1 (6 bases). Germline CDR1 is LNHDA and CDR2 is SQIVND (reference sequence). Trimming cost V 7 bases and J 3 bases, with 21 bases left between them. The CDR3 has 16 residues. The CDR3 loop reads CASKDPGTYKDYGYTF. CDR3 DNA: TGTGCCAGTAAAGACCCCGGGACATATAAGGACTATGGCTACACCTTC.

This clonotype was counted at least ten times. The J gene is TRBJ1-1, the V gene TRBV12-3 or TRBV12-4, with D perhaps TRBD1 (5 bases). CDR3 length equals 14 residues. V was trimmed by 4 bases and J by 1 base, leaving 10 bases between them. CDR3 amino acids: CASSSEGWNTEAFF. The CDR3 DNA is TGTGCCAGCAGTTCTGAGGGGTGGAACACTGAAGCTTTCTTT.

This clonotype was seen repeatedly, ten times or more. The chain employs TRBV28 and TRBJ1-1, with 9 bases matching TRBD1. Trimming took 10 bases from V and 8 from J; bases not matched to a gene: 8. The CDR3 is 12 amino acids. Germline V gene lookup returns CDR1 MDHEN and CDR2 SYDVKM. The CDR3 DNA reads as TGTGCCACCGACCTCGGGACAGGGGAAGCTTTCTTT. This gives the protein CATDLGTGEAFF.

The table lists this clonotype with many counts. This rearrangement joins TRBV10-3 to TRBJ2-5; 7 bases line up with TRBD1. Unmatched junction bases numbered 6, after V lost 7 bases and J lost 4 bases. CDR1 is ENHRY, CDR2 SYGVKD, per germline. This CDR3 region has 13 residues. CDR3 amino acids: CAITDRVGETQYF. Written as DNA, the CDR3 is TGTGCCATCACAGACAGGGTCGGAGAGACCCAGTACTTC.

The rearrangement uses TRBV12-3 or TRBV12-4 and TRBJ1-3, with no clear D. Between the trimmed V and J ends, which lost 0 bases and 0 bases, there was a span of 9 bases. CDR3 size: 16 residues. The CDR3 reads CASSLAGPYSGNTIYF. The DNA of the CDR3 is TGTGCCAGCAGTTTAGCAGGGCCCTACTCTGGAAACACCATATATTTT.